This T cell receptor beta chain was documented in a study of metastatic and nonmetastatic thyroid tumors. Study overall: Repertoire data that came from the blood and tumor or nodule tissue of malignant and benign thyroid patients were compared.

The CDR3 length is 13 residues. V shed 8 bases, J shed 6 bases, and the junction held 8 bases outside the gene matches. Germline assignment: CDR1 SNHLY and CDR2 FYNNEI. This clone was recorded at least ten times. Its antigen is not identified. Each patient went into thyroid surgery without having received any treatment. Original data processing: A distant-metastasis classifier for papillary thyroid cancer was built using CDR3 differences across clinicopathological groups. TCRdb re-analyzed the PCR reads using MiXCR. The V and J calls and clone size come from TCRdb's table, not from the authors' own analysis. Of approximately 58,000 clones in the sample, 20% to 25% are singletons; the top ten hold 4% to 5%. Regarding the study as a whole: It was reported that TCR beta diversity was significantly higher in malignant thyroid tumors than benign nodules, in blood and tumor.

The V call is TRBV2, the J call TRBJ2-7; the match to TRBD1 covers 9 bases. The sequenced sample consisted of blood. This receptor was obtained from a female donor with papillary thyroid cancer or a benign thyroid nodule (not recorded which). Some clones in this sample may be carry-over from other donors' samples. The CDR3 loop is CASSNTGGREQYF. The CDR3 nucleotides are TGTGCCAGCTCAAACACAGGGGGCCGCGAGCAGTACTTC.